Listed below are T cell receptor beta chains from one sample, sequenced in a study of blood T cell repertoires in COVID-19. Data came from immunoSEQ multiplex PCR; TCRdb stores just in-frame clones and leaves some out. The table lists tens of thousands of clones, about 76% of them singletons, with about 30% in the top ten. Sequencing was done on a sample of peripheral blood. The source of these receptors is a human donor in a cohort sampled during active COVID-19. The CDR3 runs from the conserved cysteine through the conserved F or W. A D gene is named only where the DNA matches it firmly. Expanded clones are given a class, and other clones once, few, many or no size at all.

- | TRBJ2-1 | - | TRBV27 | TGTGCCAGCAGTTCCCGCAATGAGCAGTTCTTC | CASSSRNEQFF
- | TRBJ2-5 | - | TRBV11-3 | TGTGCCAGCAGCTTAGGAGGGGGACGTCAGGGGACCCAGTACTTC | CASSLGGGRQGTQYF
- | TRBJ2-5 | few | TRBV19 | TGTGCCAGTAGCTACCCCGGGGGAGAGACCCAGTACTTC | CASSYPGGETQYF
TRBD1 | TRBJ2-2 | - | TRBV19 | TGTGCCAGTAGTCGGGACAGGGGGACGAACACCGGGGAGCTGTTTTTT | CASSRDRGTNTGELFF
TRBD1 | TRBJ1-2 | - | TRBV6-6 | TGTGCCAGCAGTTTACTGGACAGGGGTGGCTACACCTTC | CASSLLDRGGYTF
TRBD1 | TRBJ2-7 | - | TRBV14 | TGTGCCAGCAGCCGTGGACAGGGTTCCTACGAGCAGTACTTC | CASSRGQGSYEQYF
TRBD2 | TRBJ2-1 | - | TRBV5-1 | TGCGCCAGCAGCCCGGTAGTAGCGGGAGGGTACAATGAGCAGTTCTTC | CASSPVVAGGYNEQFF
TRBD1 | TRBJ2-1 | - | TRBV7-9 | TGTGCCAGCAGCTCAACCGGGACAGCTTTTCACGGGCAGTTCTTC | CASSSTGTAFHGQFF
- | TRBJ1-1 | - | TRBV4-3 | TGCGCCAGCAGCCAGTCAGTGAACACTGAAGCTTTCTTT | CASSQSVNTEAFF
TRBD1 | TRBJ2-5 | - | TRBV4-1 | TGCGCCAGCAGCGGTTCGACAGGGAGGACCCAGTACTTC | CASSGSTGRTQYF
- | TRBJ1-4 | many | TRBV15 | TGTGCCACCAGCCCCCGGGGTCGTACCGAAAAACTGTTTTTT | CATSPRGRTEKLFF
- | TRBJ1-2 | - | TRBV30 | TGTGCCTGGGTGACAGAGCTGGTAGGCGGGGGCTATGGCTACACCTTC | CAWVTELVGGGYGYTF
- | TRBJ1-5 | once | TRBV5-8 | TGTGCCAGCCTTCCCGGGGGGAGATATCAGCCCCAGCATTTT | CASLPGGRYQPQHF
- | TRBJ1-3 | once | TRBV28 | TGTGCCAGCAGTTATCGGGGATTGGGCTCTGGAAACACCATATATTTT | CASSYRGLGSGNTIYF
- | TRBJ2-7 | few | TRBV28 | TGTGCCAGCAGTCCGTACGGGAGCTCCTACGAGCAGTACTTC | CASSPYGSSYEQYF
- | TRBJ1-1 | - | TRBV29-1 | TGCAGCGCGGAAGACAGGAACACTGAAGCTTTCTTT | CSAEDRNTEAFF
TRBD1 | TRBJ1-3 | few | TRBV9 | TGTGCCAGCAGCGTCCTACAGGGGGCTGGAAACACCATATATTTT | CASSVLQGAGNTIYF
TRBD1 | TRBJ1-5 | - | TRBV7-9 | TGTGCCAGCAGCCTCGGGACAGCTAGCAATCAGCCCCAGCATTTT | CASSLGTASNQPQHF
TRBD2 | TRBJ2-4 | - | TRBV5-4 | TGTGCCAGCAGCTTGACCGGGAGGGCCTTAGCGGAAAACATTCAGTACTTC | CASSLTGRALAENIQYF
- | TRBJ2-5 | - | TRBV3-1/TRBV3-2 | TGTGCCAGCAGCCAAGATCCGAACGGTCGAGAGACCCAGTACTTC | CASSQDPNGRETQYF
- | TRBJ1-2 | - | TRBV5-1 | TGCGCCAGCAGCTTGGTTGGGGGCGACTATGGCTACACCTTC | CASSLVGGDYGYTF
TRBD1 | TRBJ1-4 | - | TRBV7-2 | TGTGCCAGCAGCTTAGTTCAGGGGGCGTATGAAAAACTGTTTTTT | CASSLVQGAYEKLFF
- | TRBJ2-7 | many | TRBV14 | TGTGCCAGCAGCCTCATACCGGGGTCGAGCGAGCAGTACTTC | CASSLIPGSSEQYF
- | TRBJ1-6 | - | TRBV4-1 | TGCGCCAGCAGCCTTGACAGGACGAATTCACCCCTCCACTTT | CASSLDRTNSPLHF
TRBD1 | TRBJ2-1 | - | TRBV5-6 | TGTGCCAGCAGCCTAGGGGGCCTCCCCTACAATGAGCAGTTCTTC | CASSLGGLPYNEQFF
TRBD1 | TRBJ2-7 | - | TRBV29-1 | TGCAGCGCAAGGCCGGGACAGGGGTCCTACGAGCAGTACTTC | CSARPGQGSYEQYF
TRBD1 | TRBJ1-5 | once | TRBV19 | TGTGCCAGTCGGGACAGAAAAGATAATCAGCCCCAGCATTTT | CASRDRKDNQPQHF
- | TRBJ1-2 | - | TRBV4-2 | TGTGCCAGCAGCCAAGATCGATGGGCAGGGGCCTCCTATGGCTACACCTTC | CASSQDRWAGASYGYTF
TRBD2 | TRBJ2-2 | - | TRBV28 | TGTGCCAGCAAGCCGACTAGCGGTAACACCGGGGAGCTGTTTTTT | CASKPTSGNTGELFF
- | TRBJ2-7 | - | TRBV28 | TGTGCCAGCAGCTTTGGACAGACGGCGCAGTACTTC | CASSFGQTAQYF
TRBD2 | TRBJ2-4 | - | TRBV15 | TGTGCCACCAGCATCCTCAGCGGGAGGGCCGAGGACATTCAGTACTTC | CATSILSGRAEDIQYF
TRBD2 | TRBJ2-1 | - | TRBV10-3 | TGTGCCATCAGTTCGGTAGACGTGACTAGCGGTTTAATCTCCTACAATGAGCAGTTCTTC | CAISSVDVTSGLISYNEQFF
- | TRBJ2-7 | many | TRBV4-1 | TGCGCCAGCAGCCAAGCGCCAGGGGCCTACTCCTACGAGCAGTACTTC | CASSQAPGAYSYEQYF
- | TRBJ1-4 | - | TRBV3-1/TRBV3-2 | TGTGCCAGCAGCCAAGCTGTAGGTGGGGGAGGAAAACTGTTTTTT | CASSQAVGGGGKLFF
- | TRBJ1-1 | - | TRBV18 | TGTGCCAGCTCACCACCCAGGGTAGGGAACACTGAAGCTTTCTTT | CASSPPRVGNTEAFF
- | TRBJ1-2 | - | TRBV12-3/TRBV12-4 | TGTGCCACTGGAGCGGGGGTTAACTATGGCTACACCTTC | CATGAGVNYGYTF
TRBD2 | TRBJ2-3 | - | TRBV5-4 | TGTGCCAGCAGCTCGGTAGCGGGAGGGCCTAGCACAGATACGCAGTATTTT | CASSSVAGGPSTDTQYF
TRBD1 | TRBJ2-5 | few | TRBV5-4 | TGTGCCAGCAGCTTTACAGGGGAAAGCGAGACCCAGTACTTC | CASSFTGESETQYF
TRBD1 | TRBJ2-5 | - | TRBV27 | TGTGCCAGCAGTCCACCGGGGGACAGGGAAGAGACCCAGTACTTC | CASSPPGDREETQYF
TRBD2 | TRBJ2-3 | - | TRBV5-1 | TGCGCCAGCAGCGAGACTAGCGGGACTTCAGGTACGCAGTATTTT | CASSETSGTSGTQYF
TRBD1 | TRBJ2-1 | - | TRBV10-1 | TGCGCCAGCAGTGAGTCAGGGGGCAGCTACAATGAGCAGTTCTTC | CASSESGGSYNEQFF
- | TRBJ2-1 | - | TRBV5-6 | TGTGCCAGCAGCTTGGAGGATCGGGTATACAATGAGCAGTTCTTC | CASSLEDRVYNEQFF
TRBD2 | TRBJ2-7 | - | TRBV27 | TGTGCCAGCAGCAGGACTAGCGGGCTTTACGAGCAGTACTTC | CASSRTSGLYEQYF
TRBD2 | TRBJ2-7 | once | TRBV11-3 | TGTGCCAGCAGCTCCGAGGGAGGGAACTACGAGCAGTACTTC | CASSSEGGNYEQYF
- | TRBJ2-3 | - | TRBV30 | TGTGCCTGGGATGGGGGCTTCAGCACAGATACGCAGTATTTT | CAWDGGFSTDTQYF
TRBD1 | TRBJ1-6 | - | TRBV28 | TGTGCCAGCGGTAGGGGGCCGGAGTCACCCCTCCACTTT | CASGRGPESPLHF